The 26 T cell receptor beta chains reported below all come from one sample, sequenced in a study of cytomegalovirus exposure and HLA in healthy donors. 60 Vbeta and 13 Jbeta primers were used in PCR. The table came from immunoSEQ multiplex PCR; TCRdb's copy has only in-frame clones and leaves some out. The sample comprises a few hundred thousand clones, roughly 83% of which are singletons, and approximately 1.4% rests with the top ten. Sequenced sample: PBMCs. These TCRs come from a girl under 18 in good health and CMV-seronegative.

This chain joins TRBV20-1 and TRBJ1-2; D is unresolved. This CDR3 is 11 amino acids long. Per germline, CDR1 DFQATT and CDR2 SNEGSKA (reference sequence). V shed 3 bases and J shed 4 bases, with 6 bases lying between them. The CDR3 bases are TGCAGTGCTAGTAGTCCCTATGGCTACACCTTC. It encodes CSASSPYGYTF.

V gene TRBV15 combines with J gene TRBJ2-2; D perhaps matches TRBD1 (6 bases). Trimming pared 0 bases from V and 6 bases from J, leaving 14 bases between. Per germline, CDR1 LNHNV and CDR2 YYDKDF (reference sequence). The CDR3 runs to 16 residues. CDR3 nucleotide sequence: TGTGCCACCAGCAGAGAGAAAGGGGGTATATCCGGGGAGCTGTTTTTT. This sequence encodes CATSREKGGISGELFF.

This chain joins TRBV5-1 and TRBJ1-2, with 10 positions matching TRBD1. The CDR3 spans 16 residues. V lost 4 bases, J lost 4 bases, and 10 bases stayed unmatched. CDR1 and CDR2 from the germline V gene are SGHRS and YFSETQ. The CDR3 here is CASSTGTGEFSYGYTF. DNA for the CDR3: TGCGCCAGCAGCACAGGGACAGGGGAATTCAGCTATGGCTACACCTTC.

The V gene is TRBV5-1, the J gene TRBJ1-1, with D possibly TRBD1 on 6 matching bases. The CDR3 is 18 amino acids. The germline V gene has CDR1 SGHRS and CDR2 YFSETQ. The ends were cut back, 0 bases at V and 1 base at J, with 19 bases in the middle. CDR3 in DNA: TGCGCCAGCAGCTTGGGGATTAAGGACAGATGGGGGAACACTGAAGCTTTCTTT. Translation gives CASSLGIKDRWGNTEAFF.

This clone was observed once. The rearrangement joins TRBV18 to TRBJ2-3, with D perhaps matching TRBD2 (6 bases). Trimming shortened V by 3 bases and J by 0 bases, and 10 bases separated the two germline ends. The CDR3 length is 15 residues. Germline CDR1 KGHSH, CDR2 LQKENI. The CDR3 region is CASSPRAGSTDTQYF. CDR3 in DNA: TGTGCCAGCTCACCTCGGGCGGGGAGCACAGATACGCAGTATTTT.

This clone was seen only a few times. V is TRBV9 and J is TRBJ2-7; possibly TRBD2 for D (5 bases). Germline CDR1 and CDR2: SGDLS and YYNGEE. The CDR3 has 14 residues. Trimming left V 4 bases short and J 2 bases short, with 13 bases between. The CDR3 bases are TGTGCCAGCAGCCCCTCCGGGAAACCCTACGAGCAGTACTTC. This codes for CASSPSGKPYEQYF.

This rearrangement joins TRBV29-1 to TRBJ1-5; the match to TRBD1 covers 8 bases. Germline CDR1 is SQVTM and CDR2 is ANQGSEA. V dropped 4 bases and J dropped 5; count of bases not matched to a gene: 7. The CDR3 sequence is 14 residues long. CDR3 sequence: CSVVVDRADQPQHF. The CDR3 nucleotides read TGCAGCGTTGTGGTGGACAGGGCCGATCAGCCCCAGCATTTT. The entire variable domain, with the rest obtained from reference TRBV29-1 and TRBJ1-5, is as follows: SAVISQKPSRDICQRGTSLTIQCQVDSQVTMMFWYRQQPGQSLTLIATANQGSEATYESGFVIDKFPISRPNLTFSTLTVSNMSPEDSSIYLCSVVVDRADQPQHFGDGTRLSIL.

The chain has TRBV4-3 and TRBJ2-1; D perhaps matches TRBD1 (5 bases). The CDR3 extends over 15 amino acids. The V end lost 1 base, the J end lost 2 bases, and 9 bases lay between the germline ends. Looked up from germline, CDR1 is LGHNA and CDR2 is YSLEER. CDR3 in DNA: TGCGCCAGCAGCCAAGGCAGGGCGCCCTACAATGAGCAGTTCTTC. Amino acids: CASSQGRAPYNEQFF.

This chain links TRBV4-1 with TRBJ1-6, with 8 bases identical to TRBD1. Germline assignment: CDR1 MGHRA and CDR2 YSYEKL. The V and J ends lost 1 base and 8 bases, in that order; junction bases with no gene match: 4. This CDR3 comprises 15 residues. The CDR3 DNA follows: TGCGCCAGCAGCCAAGGCGGGACAGGCCATTCACCCCTCCACTTT. The encoded protein is CASSQGGTGHSPLHF.

V is TRBV6-1 and J is TRBJ2-7; D remains unclear. V lost 4 bases and J lost 3, with 13 bases in between. Germline loops: CDR1 MNHNS, CDR2 SASEGT. The CDR3 covers 14 residues. The CDR3 protein is CASSVLTNYYEQYF. The CDR3 bases are TGTGCCAGCAGTGTTTTAACCAACTACTACGAGCAGTACTTC.

This chain uses TRBV27 with TRBJ2-7; D possibly corresponds to TRBD1 (6 bases). The CDR3 runs 15 residues. Germline V gene data show CDR1 as MNHEY and CDR2 as SMNVEV (reference sequence). Trimming cost V 5 bases and J 6 bases, with 20 bases left between them. The CDR3 nucleotides read TGTGCCAGCAGTCCCCTCGGCAGGGGAAGGGGCGAGCAGTACTTC. Amino acids: CASSPLGRGRGEQYF.

The chain combines TRBV29-1 with TRBJ1-4; 7 bases line up with TRBD1. There are 14 residues in the CDR3. The V and J ends lost 1 base and 6 bases, in that order; junction bases with no gene match: 5. Germline V gene lookup returns CDR1 SQVTM and CDR2 ANQGSEA. The CDR3 sequence is CSVEGTGDDEKLFF. In nucleotides, the CDR3 is TGCAGCGTTGAAGGTACAGGGGATGATGAAAAACTGTTTTTT.

This clone was picked up one time. This chain connects TRBV7-6 to TRBJ2-3, with D tentatively TRBD2 (5 bases). The CDR3 covers 11 residues. Germline CDR1 reads SGHVS; CDR2 reads FNYEAQ. Between the trimmed V and J ends, which lost 5 bases and 5 bases, there was a span of 5 bases. The DNA for the CDR3 is TGTGCCAGCAGCCGGGGAGATACGCAGTATTTT. Translation gives CASSRGDTQYF.

The rearrangement joins TRBV18 to TRBJ1-2; 7 nucleotides align to TRBD1. CDR1 and CDR2 from the germline V gene are KGHSH and LQKENI. CDR3 length: 14 amino acids. Losses at the gene ends were 3 bases for V and 7 bases for J; bases not matched to a gene: 8. DNA of the CDR3: TGTGCCAGCTCACCTGGAACAGGGGAAGGTGGCTACACCTTC. It codes for CASSPGTGEGGYTF.

V is TRBV27 and J is TRBJ2-1, with TRBD1 as a possible D gene (6 bases). Trimming pared 3 bases from V and 15 bases from J, leaving 18 bases between. This CDR3 has 13 amino acids. Germline V gene data show CDR1 as MNHEY and CDR2 as SMNVEV (reference sequence). The CDR3 coding sequence is TGTGCCAGCAGTTTTGACAGGCCGGGGTTTCGGTTCTTC. Translated: CASSFDRPGFRFF.

The chain employs TRBV6-5 and TRBJ1-1; 8 bases line up with TRBD1. Germline values: CDR1 MNHEY, CDR2 SVGAGI. This CDR3 comprises 16 residues. With 4 bases clipped from V and 1 base from J, the junction kept 8 bases outside the gene matches. The CDR3 region has the DNA TGTGCCAGCAGTTCGCGAGACAGGGGCGCGAACACTGAAGCTTTCTTT. Translating it yields CASSSRDRGANTEAFF.

This chain joins TRBV28 and TRBJ1-2, with a tentative D call TRBD1 (5 bases). In germline, CDR1 is MDHEN, CDR2 SYDVKM. CDR3 length: 15 residues. Trimming shortened V by 4 bases and J by 0 bases, and 12 bases separated the two germline ends. CDR3 nucleotides: TGTGCCAGCAGTTCCCCCTGGGGCTCTAACTATGGCTACACCTTC. Translation gives CASSSPWGSNYGYTF.

This chain links TRBV2 with TRBJ2-1, with 8 bases matching TRBD2. Germline values: CDR1 SNHLY, CDR2 FYNNEI. The V segment lost 8 bases and the J segment 6 bases; nucleotides outside the gene matches: 9. The CDR3 consists of 14 residues. CDR3: CASGAGGPSNEQFF. The CDR3 DNA sequence: TGTGCCAGCGGGGCGGGGGGACCCTCCAATGAGCAGTTCTTC.

The chain employs TRBV28 and TRBJ1-5; 10 bases fit TRBD1. Germline CDR1 is MDHEN and CDR2 is SYDVKM. Losses at the gene ends were 5 bases for V and 6 bases for J; bases not matched to a gene: 7. This CDR3 region has 15 residues. The CDR3 reads CASSTGQGVIQPQHF. As DNA, the CDR3 is TGTGCCAGCAGTACTGGACAGGGGGTGATTCAGCCCCAGCATTTT.

The chain employs TRBV4-1 and TRBJ2-2, with 15 bases aligning to TRBD2. V lost 3 bases and J lost 5; bases outside the gene matches: 7. Germline V gene lookup returns CDR1 MGHRA and CDR2 YSYEKL. The CDR3 has 18 residues. This chain's CDR3 is CASSQRTSGGGQTGELFF. For the CDR3, the DNA is TGCGCCAGCAGCCAGCGGACTAGCGGGGGGGGTCAAACCGGGGAGCTGTTTTTT.

This rearrangement joins TRBV7-6 to TRBJ2-2; a possible D gene is TRBD1 (5 bases). The V and J ends lost 5 bases and 3 bases respectively, with 22 bases between them. From germline, CDR1 is SGHVS and CDR2 FNYEAQ. The CDR3 is 18 amino acids. Here the CDR3 reads CASSLKPEGAVDTGELFF. The DNA for the CDR3 is TGTGCCAGCAGCCTAAAGCCGGAAGGGGCCGTTGACACCGGGGAGCTGTTTTTT.

In DNA, the CDR3 is TGTGCCAGCAGCGGTACCCCCACTAGCGGGACGTACAATGAGCAGTTCTTC. This encodes CASSGTPTSGTYNEQFF. The chain employs TRBV9 and TRBJ2-1, with 10 bases matching TRBD2. Germline loops: CDR1 SGDLS, CDR2 YYNGEE. This CDR3 contains 17 residues. V lost 3 bases and J lost 4; bases outside the gene matches: 10. Based on the CDR3 plus reference TRBV9 and TRBJ2-1, the full variable domain is DSGVTQTPKHLITATGQRVTLRCSPRSGDLSVYWYQQSLDQGLQFLIQYYNGEERAKGNILERFSAQQFPDLHSELNLSSLELGDSALYFCASSGTPTSGTYNEQFFGPGTRLTVL.

V usage is TRBV23-1 and J usage is TRBJ2-3; 13 positions match TRBD2. TRBV23-1 is identified as an open reading frame with a role that is uncertain. With V trimmed by 6 bases and J by 4 bases, 4 bases remained unmatched. The CDR3 consists of 15 residues. CDR3 amino acids: CASRRTSGSPDTQYF. CDR3 sequence (DNA): TGCGCCAGCAGGAGGACTAGCGGGAGTCCAGATACGCAGTATTTT.

The chain joins TRBV2 to TRBJ2-3; D gene ambiguous. Germline CDR1 is SNHLY and CDR2 is FYNNEI. The CDR3 consists of 15 residues. V was shortened by 6 bases and J by 2 bases, with 15 bases between the two germline ends. CDR3 protein: CASSAIVGATDTQYF. Here the CDR3 DNA reads TGTGCCAGCAGCGCCATAGTAGGAGCCACAGATACGCAGTATTTT.

V is TRBV15 and J is TRBJ1-6; possibly TRBD1 for D (5 bases). CDR3 length: 21 residues. CDR1 and CDR2 (germline): LNHNV, YYDKDF (reference sequence). V lost 0 bases to trimming and J lost 4 bases, with 25 bases between them. The CDR3 loop reads CATSRDRVQGTLGFYNSPLHF. In DNA, the CDR3 is TGTGCCACCAGCAGAGATCGGGTTCAGGGTACCCTTGGATTTTATAATTCACCCCTCCACTTT.

The chain has TRBV5-4 and TRBJ2-3; TRBD1 is a possible D gene (8 bases). The CDR3 consists of 17 residues. V lost 3 bases, J lost 0 bases, and 17 bases lay in between. Germline assignment: CDR1 SGHNT and CDR2 YYREEE (reference sequence). CDR3 sequence (DNA): TGTGCCAGCAGCTGGGGGGGGACAGGACCTAGCACAGATACGCAGTATTTT. Protein: CASSWGGTGPSTDTQYF.